The present entry profiles one TCR beta chain with its context. Its cognate antigen is unknown. Germline V gene lookup returns CDR1 LGHNA and CDR2 YNFKEQ. Trimming at V came to 3 bases and at J to 2 bases, leaving 1 base not matched to a gene. This CDR3 has 15 residues. This sample is drawn from a study of long-term antiretroviral therapy in people with HIV. Study results and caveats: An increase in diversity followed ART, yet levels stayed below transplant donor controls. Repertoires looked antigen-experienced, with only a slight naive shift after ART. Blood, drawn from about 2004 to 2018, may reflect older ART regimens.

Survey-level immunoSEQ v3.0 assays were run. Sequencing was intended to reach about 35,000-55,000 T-cell genomes per sample. TCRdb's table, derived via immunoSEQ multiplex PCR, lists solely in-frame clones and lacks some. This sample has 24,000 or so clones, with 85% to 95% found just once. The chain links TRBV4-2 to TRBJ2-3, with 11 nucleotides matching TRBD2. This receptor was obtained from a woman aged 50 to 65 with HIV. Material: unsorted PBMCs, obtained just over 4.8 years after starting antiretroviral therapy. For the CDR3, the DNA is TGTGCCAGCAGCCAGACTAGCGGGACCACAGATACGCAGTATTTT. Translating it yields CASSQTSGTTDTQYF.